A selection of T cell receptor beta chains follows, all from one sample in a study of blood T cell repertoires in COVID-19. Sequenced by immunoSEQ multiplex PCR; TCRdb stores in-frame clones only, minus some. The sample holds around 200,000 clones, roughly three quarters seen once. The sample taken for sequencing was peripheral blood. The receptors here all came from a woman aged 40-49 years with COVID-19, enrolled during active disease. Each CDR3 is given with its conserved first and last residue. Each record gives: J gene, V gene, CDR3 protein.

TRBJ2-2,TRBV5-1,CASSLEGARLAGINAGELFF
TRBJ1-2,TRBV4-1,CASSQGADRGLANYGYTF
TRBJ2-1,TRBV6-2/TRBV6-3,CASSSATSGGAGEQFF
TRBJ2-7,TRBV5-4,CASSSRERPYEQYF
TRBJ1-5,TRBV3-1/TRBV3-2,CASSQGQGVQPQHF
TRBJ2-7,TRBV6-5,CASSLAGLSYEQYF
TRBJ2-7,TRBV30,CAWDRDRAYEQYF
TRBJ2-2,TRBV18,CASSLGTDTGELFF
TRBJ1-3,TRBV5-1,CASSRETGVSGNTIYF
TRBJ2-3,TRBV7-3,CASSWGGAQYF
TRBJ2-1,TRBV7-2,CASSPMTSRKGYNEQFF
TRBJ1-5,TRBV7-9,CASSRPDGQGNQPQHF
TRBJ1-1,TRBV6-5,CASSYRYEAFF